Sequencing of this T cell receptor (beta chain) was carried out in a study of human T cells and chemical hapten exposure. Study-wide points: Expanded TCRs grouped into significantly more large CDR3 similarity clusters than controls produced.

Details on this clonotype: Antigen: not known.

Individual cDNA molecules each carried unique molecular identifiers attached by the library. TCRdb used MiXCR to reprocess the RACE reads, holding one entry per CDR3 protein. The sample lists 45,000 to 60,000 distinct CDR3 sequences; roughly 12% were seen once. The time point denotes: patch test 3, about 24 weeks after DPC sensitization. Treatment meaning: therapeutic diphenylcyclopropenone sensitization with weekly scalp DPC. This CDR3 is built from 14 residues. Trimming left V 5 bases short and J 1 base short, with 8 bases between. Germline lookup yields CDR1 MNHNS and CDR2 SASEGT. The V gene is TRBV6-1, the J gene TRBJ2-2; D is undetermined. Sequenced here: whole blood, sampled in connection with sensitization to the hapten diphenylcyclopropenone (DPC). This TCR was sampled from a man younger than 45 with alopecia areata. Some clones in this sample may be carry-over from other donors' samples. CDR3 sequence reads: CASSLNRNTGELFF. CDR3 in DNA: TGTGCCAGCAGTTTAAACAGGAACACCGGGGAGCTGTTTTTT.